The 22 T cell receptor beta chains presented below share a single source sample, sequenced in a study of graft-versus-host responses after intestinal transplantation. Sequencing was performed with immunoSEQ multiplex PCR; in TCRdb, only in-frame clones are kept and a portion is missing. This sample carries about 120,000 clones, 85% to 95% of them seen once, and the ten largest clones take 3% to 4%. Their antigens remain unidentified. The material sequenced was unstimulated CD8+ T cells sorted from spleen or lymph node cells, taken before intestinal transplant. The source is a human donor who received an intestinal transplant.

To note about this clone: At one of its ends the junction is not consistent with the germline gene, which may arise from a read error. This chain connects TRBV6-1 to TRBJ2-5, with D perhaps given as TRBD1 or TRBD2 (5 bases each). From germline, CDR1 is MNHNS and CDR2 SASEGT. The CDR3 is 15 residues long. CDR3 amino acids: CACSGAHLRGETQYF. CDR3 nucleotides: TGTGCCTGCAGTGGGGCACACCTCAGAGGGGAGACCCAGTACTTC.

J is TRBJ2-7 and V is TRBV7-6; possible D gene TRBD1, 7 bases. With 1 base removed from V and 2 bases from J, the gap between germline ends came to 9 bases. This CDR3 spans 14 amino acids. The V gene's germline CDR1 is SGHVS and CDR2 FNYEAQ. The chain's CDR3 is CASSLGGTAYEQYF. CDR3 DNA: TGTGCCAGCAGCTTAGGCGGGACAGCCTACGAGCAGTACTTC. Drawing the rest from reference TRBV7-6 and TRBJ2-7, the complete variable domain is GAGVSQSPRYKVTKRGQDVALRCDPISGHVSLYWYRQALGQGPEFLTYFNYEAQQDKSGLPNDRFSAERPEGSISTLTIQRTEQRDSAMYRCASSLGGTAYEQYFGPGTRLTVT.

The rearrangement links TRBV6-1 to TRBJ2-1, with 12 bases that match TRBD2. The V gene's germline CDR1 is MNHNS and CDR2 SASEGT. The CDR3 covers 13 residues. V dropped 7 bases and J dropped 9; count of bases not matched to a gene: 4. The chain's CDR3 is CASTLAGGAEQFF. CDR3 bases: TGTGCCAGCACCCTAGCGGGAGGGGCTGAGCAGTTCTTC.

The V and J genes are TRBV27 and TRBJ2-7, with TRBD2 as a possible D gene (7 bases). The CDR3 loop spans 15 amino acids. Germline CDR1 is MNHEY and CDR2 is SMNVEV (reference sequence). Between the trimmed V and J ends, which lost 2 bases and 1 base, there was a span of 12 bases. CDR3 residues: CASSLRRGLSYEQYF. CDR3 in DNA: TGTGCCAGCAGTTTACGGCGGGGGCTATCCTACGAGCAGTACTTC.

This clone was seen only a few times. V and J are TRBV19 and TRBJ1-5; D is unresolved. Germline lookup yields CDR1 LNHDA and CDR2 SQIVND (reference sequence). CDR3 length: 14 residues. Trimming left V 3 bases short and J 7 bases short, with 13 bases between. The CDR3 DNA follows: TGTGCCAGTAGTATCCGAATCAAGGGACAGCCCCAGCATTTT. This encodes CASSIRIKGQPQHF.

V gene TRBV4-1 combines with J gene TRBJ2-7, with 7 bases fitting TRBD2. CDR1 MGHRA and CDR2 YSYEKL come from the germline V gene. The CDR3 totals 19 residues. Trimming removed 0 bases from V and 9 bases from J; junction bases left unmatched: 23. The CDR3 loop is CASSQDHTRVAEITGGQYF. CDR3 sequence (DNA): TGCGCCAGCAGCCAAGACCATACGCGGGTAGCGGAGATTACGGGGGGGCAGTACTTC.

The chain links TRBV7-9 to TRBJ2-3, with D tentatively TRBD2 (6 bases). V lost 2 bases, J lost 7 bases, and 22 bases lay in between. CDR1 is SEHNR and CDR2 is FQNEAQ in the germline V gene (reference sequence). The CDR3 is made up of 17 amino acids. The CDR3 reads CASSLMEAGPLSNTQYF. In nucleotides, the CDR3 is TGTGCCAGCAGCTTAATGGAGGCGGGACCCCTTTCAAATACGCAGTATTTT.

This chain links TRBV9 with TRBJ2-1, with D hard to call. In germline, CDR1 is SGDLS, CDR2 YYNGEE. V was cut by 0 bases and J by 4 bases, with 8 bases left in between. There are 14 residues in the CDR3. The CDR3 spells CASSVGGLYNEQFF. In nucleotides, the CDR3 is TGTGCCAGCAGCGTAGGAGGTTTGTACAATGAGCAGTTCTTC.

The V and J genes are TRBV28 and TRBJ1-5; TRBD1 aligns across 9 bases. CDR3 size: 16 residues. Germline assignment: CDR1 MDHEN and CDR2 SYDVKM. J lost 7 bases, V lost 5 bases, and 12 bases had no gene match. The CDR3 reads CASSAGTGWRGQPQHF. The CDR3 DNA sequence: TGTGCCAGCAGTGCAGGGACAGGGTGGCGGGGCCAGCCCCAGCATTTT.

The V gene is TRBV6-5, the J gene TRBJ2-7; 8 bases line up with TRBD2. Germline V gene data show CDR1 as MNHEY and CDR2 as SVGAGI. Unmatched junction bases numbered 12, after V lost 7 bases and J lost 4 bases. The CDR3 has 15 residues. As DNA, the CDR3 is TGTGCCAGCACCAAAGCGGGGGTACGCGGGTACGAGCAGTACTTC. This gives the protein CASTKAGVRGYEQYF.

This chain connects TRBV2 to TRBJ2-1, with 9 bases aligning to TRBD2. This CDR3 is built from 14 residues. Trimming took 8 bases from V and 7 from J; bases not matched to a gene: 9. Germline V lookup: CDR1 SNHLY, CDR2 FYNNEI. In DNA form, the CDR3 reads TGTGCCAGCGGGTGGCTAGCGGGATCGAATGAGCAGTTCTTC. It yields the protein CASGWLAGSNEQFF.

The chain combines TRBV7-8 with TRBJ2-3, with 7 bases fitting TRBD1. The CDR3 runs 16 residues. Germline V gives CDR1 SGHVS, CDR2 FQNEAQ. Losses at the gene ends were 7 bases for V and 4 bases for J; bases not matched to a gene: 14. The CDR3 spells CASNRREGAGPDTQYF. DNA of the CDR3: TGTGCCAGCAACAGACGTGAGGGGGCCGGACCAGATACGCAGTATTTT.

CDR3 in DNA: TGTGCCAGCGACGGTAACACTGAAGCTTTCTTT. Protein sequence: CASDGNTEAFF. This rearrangement joins TRBV6-1 to TRBJ1-1; D is undetermined. The CDR3 has 11 residues. Germline CDR1 MNHNS, CDR2 SASEGT. Trimming shortened V by 8 bases and J by 2 bases, and 6 bases separated the two germline ends.

The V gene is TRBV15, the J gene TRBJ1-2; D uncertain. The V gene lost 3 bases and the J gene lost 3 bases, with 8 bases spanning the gap. Per the germline V gene, CDR1 is LNHNV and CDR2 is YYDKDF (reference sequence). The CDR3 sequence is 13 residues long. CDR3 nucleotide sequence: TGTGCCACCAGCAGCCCCTCCCACTATGGCTACACCTTC. Protein sequence: CATSSPSHYGYTF.

V gene TRBV6-5 combines with J gene TRBJ1-2; TRBD1 might be the D (6 bases). Trimming shortened V by 6 bases and J by 8 bases, and 10 bases separated the two germline ends. CDR3 size: 11 residues. CDR1 is MNHEY, CDR2 SVGAGI, per germline. CDR3 DNA: TGTGCCAGCAGACAGGGTAGGGGCTACACCTTC. Protein product: CASRQGRGYTF.

The genes are TRBV7-8 and TRBJ1-1; D is perhaps TRBD1 (5 bases). V was trimmed by 10 bases and J by 0 bases, leaving 9 bases between them. Germline CDR1 reads SGHVS; CDR2 reads FQNEAQ. The CDR3 is made up of 12 amino acids. The CDR3 region has the DNA TGTGCCACCGGACACATGAACACTGAAGCTTTCTTT. It translates to CATGHMNTEAFF.

The rearrangement uses TRBV27 and TRBJ2-2; D remains ambiguous. CDR3 size: 14 residues. V was trimmed by 0 bases and J by 4 bases, leaving 6 bases between them. The germline V gene has CDR1 MNHEY and CDR2 SMNVEV (reference sequence). The CDR3: CASSLSAATGELFF. DNA for the CDR3: TGTGCCAGCAGTTTATCGGCCGCCACCGGGGAGCTGTTTTTT.

This chain joins TRBV19 and TRBJ2-1; 10 nucleotides align to TRBD2. Germline V gene data show CDR1 as LNHDA and CDR2 as SQIVND (reference sequence). V lost 6 bases, J lost 9 bases, and 14 bases stayed unmatched. The CDR3 sequence is 16 residues long. The CDR3 bases are TGTGCCAGTAGCCTTTCGGGAACTAGCGGGACCGTTGAGCAGTTCTTC. This gives the protein CASSLSGTSGTVEQFF. The full variable domain, completed using reference TRBV19 and TRBJ2-1, is DGGITQSPKYLFRKEGQNVTLSCEQNLNHDAMYWYRQDPGQGLRLIYYSQIVNDFQKGDIAEGYSVSREKKESFPLTVTSAQKNPTAFYLCASSLSGTSGTVEQFFGPGTRLTVL.

The V call is TRBV18, the J call TRBJ2-5; possibly TRBD1 for D (5 bases). The CDR3 covers 11 residues. The germline gives CDR1 KGHSH, CDR2 LQKENI. The V and J ends lost 4 bases and 7 bases respectively, with 7 bases between them. The CDR3: CASSRGRTQYF. The DNA of the CDR3 is TGTGCCAGCTCACGGGGCCGGACCCAGTACTTC. The variable domain in full, with the rest retrieved from reference TRBV18 and TRBJ2-5, is NAGVMQNPRHLVRRRGQEARLRCSPMKGHSHVYWYRQLPEEGLKFMVYLQKENIIDESGMPKERFSAEFPKEGPSILRIQQVVRGDSAAYFCASSRGRTQYFGPGTRLLVL.

The chain combines TRBV14 with TRBJ2-1; D unclear. CDR3 length: 13 amino acids. Deletions cut 4 bases from V and 6 bases from J, with 10 bases between. CDR1 and CDR2 from the germline V gene are SGHDN and FVKESK. CDR3 loop: CASSPWAPNEQFF. As DNA, the CDR3 is TGTGCCAGCAGCCCGTGGGCTCCCAATGAGCAGTTCTTC.

The rearrangement links TRBV2 to TRBJ2-1; TRBD2 matches 10 bases. The CDR3 contains 14 residues. Per germline, CDR1 SNHLY and CDR2 FYNNEI. V shed 6 bases and J 8 bases; nucleotides not matched to a gene: 7. CDR3 amino acids: CASRGTSARDEQFF. The CDR3 nucleotides are TGTGCCAGCAGAGGGACTAGCGCCCGGGATGAGCAGTTCTTC. The full variable domain, its missing parts supplied by reference TRBV2 and TRBJ2-1, is EPEVTQTPSHQVTQMGQEVILRCVPISNHLYFYWYRQILGQKVEFLVSFYNNEISEKSEIFDDQFSVERPDGSNFTLKIRSTKLEDSAMYFCASRGTSARDEQFFGPGTRLTVL.

The genes are TRBV9 and TRBJ2-1, with 9 bases identical to TRBD2. The CDR3 has 16 amino acids. Germline V gene sequence: CDR1 SGDLS, CDR2 YYNGEE. V lost 3 bases to trimming and J lost 6 bases; unmatched junction nucleotides: 10. In nucleotides, the CDR3 is TGTGCCAGCAGCGGCGTCGCGGGAGGGCCCAGCAATGAGCAGTTCTTC. It yields the protein CASSGVAGGPSNEQFF.